The 18 T cell receptor beta chains listed next were all sequenced from one sample in a study of blood T cell repertoires in COVID-19. Only in-frame clones appear in the TCRdb table, and some are missing; sequencing was by immunoSEQ multiplex PCR. The sample yields 250,000 to 350,000 clones, around 84% seen once. What was sequenced was peripheral blood. Receptor source: a human donor with COVID-19, enrolled during active disease. The donor label of this sample is uncertain.

This clone appeared a few times. The rearrangement joins TRBV3-1 (or the pseudogene TRBV3-2) to TRBJ2-1; possibly TRBD1 for D (5 bases). The CDR3 has 14 residues. The V and J ends lost 0 bases and 6 bases respectively, with 9 bases between them. The germline V gene encodes CDR1 LGHDT and CDR2 YNNKEL (reference sequence). The CDR3 DNA follows: TGTGCCAGCAGCCAAGAAGGGGTGGGCAATGAGCAGTTCTTC. It specifies CASSQEGVGNEQFF.

The chain has TRBV29-1 and TRBJ1-1; the match to TRBD1 covers 8 bases. The ends lost 4 bases at V and 2 bases at J; junction bases unmatched: 3. This CDR3 is built from 13 residues. Germline assignment: CDR1 SQVTM and CDR2 ANQGSEA. CDR3 DNA sequence: TGCAGCGTTGGGTCAGGGGGCAACACTGAAGCTTTCTTT. Its translation: CSVGSGGNTEAFF.

The V gene is TRBV15, the J gene TRBJ1-1; 8 bases fit TRBD1. The germline gives CDR1 LNHNV, CDR2 YYDKDF (reference sequence). Trimming removed 2 bases from V and 3 bases from J; junction bases left unmatched: 14. The CDR3 covers 18 residues. CDR3 amino acids: CATSRPYWTGLGDTEAFF. Here the CDR3 DNA reads TGTGCCACCAGCAGACCGTACTGGACAGGGTTGGGCGACACTGAAGCTTTCTTT.

The V and J genes are TRBV5-1 and TRBJ1-2, with 7 bases that match TRBD1. V dropped 0 bases and J dropped 2; count of bases not matched to a gene: 4. Germline CDR1 is SGHRS and CDR2 is YFSETQ. This CDR3 has 15 residues. The DNA for the CDR3 is TGCGCCAGCAGCTTGGGGGACAGTCGAAACTATGGCTACACCTTC. This translates into CASSLGDSRNYGYTF.

The CDR3 nucleotides read TGTGCCAGCAGGGACGACAGGGAAAATTCACCCCTCCACTTT. Translation gives CASRDDRENSPLHF. V is TRBV3-1 (or the pseudogene TRBV3-2) and J is TRBJ1-6; TRBD1 agrees at 7 bases. CDR3 length equals 14 residues. J gave up 7 bases and V 6 bases, and 6 bases lay outside the gene matches. From germline, CDR1 is LGHDT and CDR2 YNNKEL (reference sequence).

This clone has only one observation. The chain employs TRBV29-1 and TRBJ2-1; 12 nucleotides line up with TRBD2. CDR3 size: 14 residues. From germline, CDR1 is SQVTM and CDR2 ANQGSEA. J was trimmed by 4 bases and V by 8 bases; bases with no gene match: 6. The CDR3 spells CSHRLAGEYNEQFF. DNA for the CDR3: TGCAGCCACCGACTAGCGGGGGAATACAATGAGCAGTTCTTC.

This chain uses TRBV3-1 (or the pseudogene TRBV3-2) with TRBJ1-5; no reliable D call. Germline V gives CDR1 LGHDT, CDR2 YNNKEL (reference sequence). The V end lost 1 base, the J end lost 5 bases, and 6 bases lay between the germline ends. The CDR3 has 13 amino acids. CDR3 in amino acids: CASSQGAHQPQHF. DNA of the CDR3: TGTGCCAGCAGCCAAGGGGCCCATCAGCCCCAGCATTTT.

The rearrangement links TRBV27 to TRBJ2-3, with 8 bases fitting TRBD2. The length of the CDR3 is 16 residues. From germline, CDR1 is MNHEY and CDR2 SMNVEV (reference sequence). The V segment lost 3 bases and the J segment 3 bases; nucleotides outside the gene matches: 8. The CDR3 DNA sequence: TGTGCCAGCAGTTTTAATTTAGCGGGAACAACAGATACGCAGTATTTT. It is translated as CASSFNLAGTTDTQYF.

The gene calls are TRBV7-2 and TRBJ1-2; D unclear. Germline lookup yields CDR1 SGHTA and CDR2 FQGNSA. The V gene lost 3 bases and the J gene lost 8 bases, with 10 bases spanning the gap. The CDR3 covers 12 residues. The CDR3 sequence: CASSFPPLGYTF. CDR3 DNA sequence: TGTGCCAGCAGCTTTCCTCCTTTGGGCTACACCTTC. Full variable domain (outside the CDR3, taken from reference TRBV7-2 and TRBJ1-2): GAGVSQSPSNKVTEKGKDVELRCDPISGHTALYWYRQSLGQGLEFLIYFQGNSAPDKSGLPSDRFSAERTGGSVSTLTIQRTQQEDSAVYLCASSFPPLGYTFGSGTRLTVV.

CDR3 sequence reads: CASRDTRGTADTQYF. CDR3 DNA: TGTGCCAGCAGGGATACTAGAGGCACAGCAGATACGCAGTATTTT. The gene calls are TRBV2 and TRBJ2-3, with D possibly being TRBD2 (5 bases). There are 15 residues in the CDR3. Trimming pared 6 bases from V and 4 bases from J, leaving 17 bases between. The germline gives CDR1 SNHLY, CDR2 FYNNEI.

The J gene is TRBJ1-5, the V gene TRBV2, with 8 bases aligning to TRBD1. Unmatched junction bases numbered 2, after V lost 5 bases and J lost 5 bases. CDR1 is SNHLY, CDR2 FYNNEI, per germline. The CDR3 extends over 13 amino acids. CDR3 DNA sequence: TGTGCCAGCAGTCAGACAGGGGATCAGCCCCAGCATTTT. Its protein is CASSQTGDQPQHF.

V usage is TRBV6-5 and J usage is TRBJ1-1; D perhaps matches TRBD1 (5 bases). The CDR3 covers 14 residues. Germline CDR1 is MNHEY and CDR2 is SVGAGI. Trimming pared 6 bases from V and 0 bases from J, leaving 11 bases between. In DNA, the CDR3 is TGTGCCAGCAGCATGACAGAGATGAACACTGAAGCTTTCTTT. This gives the protein CASSMTEMNTEAFF.

V gene TRBV6-5 combines with J gene TRBJ1-2; TRBD1 aligns across 7 bases. The CDR3 has 13 amino acids. Germline CDR1 is MNHEY and CDR2 is SVGAGI. V shed 9 bases, J shed 5 bases, and the junction held 9 bases outside the gene matches. CDR3 sequence reads: CARSTGRSYGYTF. CDR3 nucleotides: TGTGCCAGATCGACAGGGAGGTCGTATGGCTACACCTTC.

The V call is TRBV5-1, the J call TRBJ1-5; D uncertain. The germline gives CDR1 SGHRS, CDR2 YFSETQ. V lost 0 bases and J lost 5, with 6 bases in between. This CDR3 has 13 residues. The CDR3 DNA sequence: TGCGCCAGCAGCTTGGCCAGCGATCAGCCCCAGCATTTT. Protein product: CASSLASDQPQHF.

J is TRBJ2-5 and V is TRBV4-1; D gene unclear. Germline V CDR1 and CDR2: MGHRA, YSYEKL. The CDR3 sequence is 15 residues long. V was pared by 1 base and J by 7 bases, with 16 bases between. The CDR3 protein is CASSQVIRVEATQYF. CDR3 in DNA: TGCGCCAGCAGCCAAGTTATCCGGGTCGAGGCGACCCAGTACTTC.

The rearrangement joins TRBV11-3 to TRBJ2-1, with 7 bases matching TRBD2. Germline-derived CDR1 and CDR2 are SGHNT and YENEEA. The CDR3 is made up of 14 amino acids. Losses at the gene ends were 1 base for V and 9 bases for J; bases not matched to a gene: 6. As DNA, the CDR3 is TGTGCCAGCAGCTTAGTGCGGACTAGTGCTGAGCAGTTCTTC. As protein: CASSLVRTSAEQFF. The entire variable domain, with the rest obtained from reference TRBV11-3 and TRBJ2-1, is as follows: EAGVVQSPRYKIIEKKQPVAFWCNPISGHNTLYWYLQNLGQGPELLIRYENEEAVDDSQLPKDRFSAERLKGVDSTLKIQPAELGDSAVYLCASSLVRTSAEQFFGPGTRLTVL.

The J gene is TRBJ1-2, the V gene TRBV7-8; TRBD1 agrees at 9 bases. CDR1 and CDR2 from the germline V gene are SGHVS and FQNEAQ. The CDR3 loop spans 15 amino acids. Germline trimming cut 6 bases from V and 4 bases from J; bases unmatched to any gene: 9. CDR3 sequence reads: CASSPTWDRAYGYTF. The CDR3 DNA reads TGTGCCAGCAGTCCAACCTGGGACAGGGCCTATGGCTACACCTTC.

The V and J genes are TRBV6-5 and TRBJ2-7; 9 bases map to TRBD2. The length of the CDR3 is 15 residues. Germline V gene lookup returns CDR1 MNHEY and CDR2 SVGAGI. The junction had 5 bases not matched to a gene; V was cut back by 2 bases and J by 3 bases. The CDR3 coding sequence is TGTGCCAGCAGTTACGTAGGAGCGGGAGGCTACGAGCAGTACTTC. This encodes CASSYVGAGGYEQYF.